These 15 T cell receptor beta chains came from one sample sequenced in a study of CD8 T cells in Susac syndrome. With random hexamers, roughly 0.5 to 1 ug RNA was reverse transcribed. TCRdb independently ran MiXCR on the immunoSEQ multiplex PCR reads; one entry per CDR3 protein. This sample has 70,000 or so distinct CDR3 sequences, with 85% to 95% found just once. Sample: CD8+ T cells from PBMCs. The receptors were sampled from a human donor with multiple sclerosis.

Here the CDR3 reads CALGVTVNTGELFF. The DNA of the CDR3 is TGTGCCCTGGGAGTAACTGTCAACACCGGGGAGCTGTTTTTT. The J gene is TRBJ2-2, the V gene TRBV30; possible D gene TRBD2, 5 bases. The CDR3 is 14 residues long. The germline V gene has CDR1 GTSNPN and CDR2 SVGIG (reference sequence). V was trimmed by 8 bases and J by 2 bases, leaving 15 bases between them. Using reference TRBV30 and TRBJ2-2 for the parts outside the CDR3, the full variable domain is SQTIHQWPATLVQPVGSPLSLECTVEGTSNPNLYWYRQAAGRGLQLLFYSVGIGQISSEVPQNLSASRPQDRQFILSSKKLLLSDSGFYLCALGVTVNTGELFFGEGSRLTVL.

The rearrangement uses TRBV7-2 and TRBJ2-7; D might be TRBD2 (6 bases). The CDR3 sequence is 15 residues long. V shed 5 bases and J shed 0 bases, with 14 bases lying between them. From germline, CDR1 is SGHTA and CDR2 FQGNSA. CDR3 coding DNA: TGTGCCAGCAGCGTACCCACCGGGAGCTCCTACGAGCAGTACTTC. Amino acids: CASSVPTGSSYEQYF.

The CDR3 region has the DNA TGTGCCATCAGTGAGTCGGCAGGGGGCCTCGGCAATCAGCCCCAGCATTTT. It codes for CAISESAGGLGNQPQHF. V and J are TRBV10-3 and TRBJ1-5; TRBD1 agrees at 8 bases. This CDR3 contains 17 residues. From germline, CDR1 is ENHRY and CDR2 SYGVKD. The V and J ends lost 0 bases and 2 bases, in that order; junction bases with no gene match: 6.

V is TRBV29-1 and J is TRBJ1-2; no firm D call. The CDR3 contains 11 residues. Trimming pared 2 bases from V and 6 bases from J, leaving 7 bases between. Germline V CDR1 and CDR2: SQVTM, ANQGSEA. The CDR3 is CSVERSDGYTF. CDR3 nucleotides: TGCAGCGTTGAACGTTCGGATGGCTACACCTTC.

CDR3 sequence: CASSSGQAWGLYGYTF. In DNA form, the CDR3 reads TGTGCCAGCAGCTCCGGACAGGCCTGGGGACTCTATGGCTACACCTTC. The chain has TRBV5-6 and TRBJ1-2; the match to TRBD1 covers 7 bases. V gave up 3 bases and J gave up 4 bases; unmatched junction bases: 12. This CDR3 has 16 residues. In germline, CDR1 is SGHDT, CDR2 YYEEEE.

V gene TRBV9 combines with J gene TRBJ2-7, with 9 bases lining up with TRBD2. The ends lost 0 bases at V and 2 bases at J; junction bases unmatched: 6. CDR1 is SGDLS and CDR2 is YYNGEE in the germline V gene. CDR3 length: 16 residues. CDR3 protein: CASSVGGGRGAYEQYF. CDR3 in DNA: TGTGCCAGCAGCGTAGGCGGCGGGAGGGGGGCCTACGAGCAGTACTTC. Based on the CDR3 plus reference TRBV9 and TRBJ2-7, the full variable domain is DSGVTQTPKHLITATGQRVTLRCSPRSGDLSVYWYQQSLDQGLQFLIQYYNGEERAKGNILERFSAQQFPDLHSELNLSSLELGDSALYFCASSVGGGRGAYEQYFGPGTRLTVT.

This chain uses TRBV5-6 with TRBJ2-7, with TRBD1 matching over 7 bases. In germline, CDR1 is SGHDT, CDR2 YYEEEE. The CDR3 runs 12 residues. Unmatched junction bases numbered 0, after V lost 0 bases and J lost 6 bases. CDR3 sequence reads: CASSLEGAEQYF. CDR3 sequence (DNA): TGTGCCAGCAGCTTGGAGGGGGCCGAGCAGTACTTC. Based on the CDR3 plus reference TRBV5-6 and TRBJ2-7, the full variable domain is DAGVTQSPTHLIKTRGQQVTLRCSPKSGHDTVSWYQQALGQGPQFIFQYYEEEERQRGNFPDRFSGHQFPNYSSELNVNALLLGDSALYLCASSLEGAEQYFGPGTRLTVT.

CDR3 residues: CTSAGEGETQYF. CDR3 nucleotides: TGCACCAGCGCAGGGGAGGGAGAGACCCAGTACTTC. The genes are TRBV1 and TRBJ2-5; TRBD2 is taken as the D call from the table, unchecked against the DNA. TRBV1 is a pseudogene segment. CDR3 length equals 12 residues.

This clonotype was seen just once. V usage is TRBV3-1 and J usage is TRBJ2-5; D not resolved. The tail of the sequence fits TRBJ2-1 better, so the J call may be wrong. The CDR3 contains 13 residues. Germline loops: CDR1 LGHDT, CDR2 YNNKEL (reference sequence). Here the CDR3 DNA reads TGTGCCAGCAGCCAACCCGAGACGGACCCCCAGTTCTTC. Translated: CASSQPETDPQFF.

The chain is built from TRBV24-1 and TRBJ2-7; D is possibly TRBD1 (6 bases). Per the germline V gene, CDR1 is KGHDR and CDR2 is SFDVKD. Between the trimmed V and J ends, which lost 10 bases and 2 bases, there was a span of 17 bases. The CDR3 is made up of 14 amino acids. In nucleotides, the CDR3 is TGTGCCACAAGTAGTGGGACACCTCCCTACGAGCAGTACTTC. Residues: CATSSGTPPYEQYF.

The chain recombines TRBV6-5 with TRBJ2-3; D call uncertain. The V gene lost 0 bases and the J gene lost 6 bases, with 4 bases spanning the gap. Germline CDR1 is MNHEY and CDR2 is SVGAGI. The CDR3 length is 12 residues. The CDR3 bases are TGTGCCAGCAGTTACTCTGTCGATACGCAGTATTTT. As protein: CASSYSVDTQYF.

The chain couples TRBV29-1 to TRBJ2-5, with D possibly being TRBD1 (5 bases). V was clipped by 0 bases and J by 7 bases, with 12 bases between them. The CDR3 spans 13 residues. Looked up from germline, CDR1 is SQVTM and CDR2 is ANQGSEA. CDR3 sequence: CSVEDLRVGTQYF. The CDR3 bases are TGCAGCGTTGAAGATCTCAGGGTCGGGACCCAGTACTTC.

The rearrangement links TRBV4-1 to TRBJ2-7; D perhaps matches TRBD1 (6 bases). In germline, CDR1 is MGHRA, CDR2 YSYEKL. The CDR3 loop spans 15 amino acids. Trimming removed 4 bases from V and 2 bases from J, with 15 bases in between. The DNA for the CDR3 is TGCGCCAGCAGCCCATTGGACAGCCCTCCCTACGAGCAGTACTTC. Encoded protein: CASSPLDSPPYEQYF.

The chain is built from TRBV24-1 and TRBJ2-7, with D hard to call. The germline CDR1 and CDR2 sequences are KGHDR and SFDVKD. The CDR3 length is 12 residues. Trimming took off 1 base at V and 5 bases at J, with 5 bases between the two ends. CDR3 protein: CATSDFADEQYF. Written as DNA, the CDR3 is TGTGCCACCAGTGATTTCGCAGACGAGCAGTACTTC.

The V call is TRBV12-5, the J call TRBJ1-1, with a weak D call TRBD1 (5 bases). The length of the CDR3 is 12 residues. The germline gives CDR1 LGHNT, CDR2 FRNRAP. The V end was cut by 7 bases, the J end by 8 bases, with 14 bases between. CDR3: CASARRGTEAFF. In DNA form, the CDR3 reads TGTGCTAGTGCCCGGAGGGGCACAGAAGCTTTCTTT. Full variable domain (remainder filled in from reference TRBV12-5 and TRBJ1-1): DARVTQTPRHKVTEMGQEVTMRCQPILGHNTVFWYRQTMMQGLELLAYFRNRAPLDDSGMPKDRFSAEMPDATLATLKIQPSEPRDSAVYFCASARRGTEAFFGQGTRLTVV.